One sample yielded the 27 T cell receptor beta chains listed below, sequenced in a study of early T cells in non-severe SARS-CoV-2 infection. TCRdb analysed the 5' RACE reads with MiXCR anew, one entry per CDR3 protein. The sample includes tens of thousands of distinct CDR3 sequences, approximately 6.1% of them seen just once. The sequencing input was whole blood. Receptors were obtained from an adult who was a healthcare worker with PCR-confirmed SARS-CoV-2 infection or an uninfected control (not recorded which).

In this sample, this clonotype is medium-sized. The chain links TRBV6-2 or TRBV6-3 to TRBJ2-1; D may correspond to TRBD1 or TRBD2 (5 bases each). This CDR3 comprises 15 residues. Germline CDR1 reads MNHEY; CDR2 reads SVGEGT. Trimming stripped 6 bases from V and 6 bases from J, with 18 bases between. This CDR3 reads CASSVLGDPSNEQFF. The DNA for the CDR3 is TGTGCCAGCAGCGTGCTGGGGGATCCGTCCAATGAGCAGTTCTTC.

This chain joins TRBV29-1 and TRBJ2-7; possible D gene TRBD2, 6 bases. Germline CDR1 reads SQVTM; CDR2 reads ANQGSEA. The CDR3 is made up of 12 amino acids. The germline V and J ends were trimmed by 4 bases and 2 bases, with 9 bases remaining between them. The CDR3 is CSVGDSPYEQYF. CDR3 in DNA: TGCAGCGTTGGGGACTCTCCCTACGAGCAGTACTTC.

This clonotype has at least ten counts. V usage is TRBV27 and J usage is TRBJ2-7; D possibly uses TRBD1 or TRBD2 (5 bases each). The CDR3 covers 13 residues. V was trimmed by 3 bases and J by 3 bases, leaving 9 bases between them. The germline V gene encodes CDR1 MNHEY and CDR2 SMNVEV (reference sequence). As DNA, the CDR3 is TGTGCCAGCAGTTTCGGGGCATTCTACGAGCAGTACTTC. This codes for CASSFGAFYEQYF.

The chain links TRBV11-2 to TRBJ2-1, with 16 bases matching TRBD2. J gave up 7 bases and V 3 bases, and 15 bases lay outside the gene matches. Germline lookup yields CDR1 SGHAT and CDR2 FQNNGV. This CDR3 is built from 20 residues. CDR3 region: CASSFQPGLAGGPVTNEQFF. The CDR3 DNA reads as TGTGCCAGCAGCTTTCAACCGGGACTAGCGGGAGGGCCGGTGACGAATGAGCAGTTCTTC.

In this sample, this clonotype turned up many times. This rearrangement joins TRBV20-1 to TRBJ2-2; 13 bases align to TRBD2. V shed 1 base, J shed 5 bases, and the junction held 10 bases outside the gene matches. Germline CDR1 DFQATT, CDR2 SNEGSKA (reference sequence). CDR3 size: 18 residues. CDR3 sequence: CSARGPLAGGPGTGELFF. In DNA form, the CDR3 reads TGCAGTGCTAGAGGACCACTAGCGGGAGGGCCGGGAACCGGGGAGCTGTTTTTT.

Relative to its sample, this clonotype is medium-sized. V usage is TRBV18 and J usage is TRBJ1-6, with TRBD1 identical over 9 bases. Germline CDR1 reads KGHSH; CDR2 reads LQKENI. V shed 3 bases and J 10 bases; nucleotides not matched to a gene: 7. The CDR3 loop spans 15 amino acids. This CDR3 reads CASSPEQGAESPLHF. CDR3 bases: TGTGCCAGCTCACCGGAACAGGGGGCGGAATCACCCCTCCACTTT. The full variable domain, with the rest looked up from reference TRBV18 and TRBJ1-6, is NAGVMQNPRHLVRRRGQEARLRCSPMKGHSHVYWYRQLPEEGLKFMVYLQKENIIDESGMPKERFSAEFPKEGPSILRIQQVVRGDSAAYFCASSPEQGAESPLHFGNGTRLTVT.

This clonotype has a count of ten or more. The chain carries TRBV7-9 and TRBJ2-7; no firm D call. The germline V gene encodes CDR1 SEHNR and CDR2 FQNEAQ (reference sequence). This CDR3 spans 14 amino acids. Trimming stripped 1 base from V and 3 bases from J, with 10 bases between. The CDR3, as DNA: TGTGCCAGCAGCTTAGAGGGCTCGATCTACGAGCAGTACTTC. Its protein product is CASSLEGSIYEQYF.

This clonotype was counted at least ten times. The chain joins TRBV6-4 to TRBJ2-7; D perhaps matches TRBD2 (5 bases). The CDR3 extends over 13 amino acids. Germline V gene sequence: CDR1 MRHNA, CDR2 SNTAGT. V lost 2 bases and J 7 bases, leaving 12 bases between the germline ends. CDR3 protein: CASSDGERGEQYF. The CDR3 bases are TGTGCCAGCAGTGACGGTGAACGCGGGGAGCAGTACTTC.

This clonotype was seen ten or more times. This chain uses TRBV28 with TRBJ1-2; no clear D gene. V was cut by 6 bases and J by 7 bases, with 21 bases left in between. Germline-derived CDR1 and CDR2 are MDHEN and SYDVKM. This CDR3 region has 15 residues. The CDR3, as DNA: TGTGCCAGCAGCCCATATACGGGGTCCGGGAGTGGCTACACCTTC. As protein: CASSPYTGSGSGYTF.

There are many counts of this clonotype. The DNA of the CDR3 is TGTGCCAGCAGCTTAGAAGACAATGAGCAGTTCTTC. Its protein is CASSLEDNEQFF. The V call is TRBV7-9, the J call TRBJ2-1; D not resolved. Looked up from germline, CDR1 is SEHNR and CDR2 is FQNEAQ (reference sequence). Trimming left V 1 base short and J 5 bases short, with 3 bases between. The CDR3 is 12 residues long.

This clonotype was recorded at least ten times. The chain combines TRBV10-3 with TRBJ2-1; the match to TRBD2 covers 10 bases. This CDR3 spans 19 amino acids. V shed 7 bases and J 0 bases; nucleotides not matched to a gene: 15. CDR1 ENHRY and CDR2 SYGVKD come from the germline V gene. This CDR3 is CAITQTGTSVISSYNEQFF. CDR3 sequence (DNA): TGTGCCATCACACAAACGGGGACTAGCGTTATTAGCTCCTACAATGAGCAGTTCTTC.

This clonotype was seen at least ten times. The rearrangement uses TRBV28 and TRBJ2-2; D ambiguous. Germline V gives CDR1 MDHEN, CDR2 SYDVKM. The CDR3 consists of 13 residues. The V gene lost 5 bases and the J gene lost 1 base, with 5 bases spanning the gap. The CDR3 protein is CASSPLNTGELFF. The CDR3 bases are TGTGCCAGCAGTCCTCTGAACACCGGGGAGCTGTTTTTT.

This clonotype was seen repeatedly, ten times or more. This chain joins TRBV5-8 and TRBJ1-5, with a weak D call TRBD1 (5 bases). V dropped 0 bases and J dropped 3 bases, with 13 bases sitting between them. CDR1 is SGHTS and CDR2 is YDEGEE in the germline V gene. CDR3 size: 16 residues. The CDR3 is CASSLEAARVNQPQHF. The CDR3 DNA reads TGTGCCAGCAGCTTGGAGGCCGCCAGGGTCAATCAGCCCCAGCATTTT. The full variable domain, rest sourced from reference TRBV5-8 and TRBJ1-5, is EAGVTQSPTHLIKTRGQQATLRCSPISGHTSVYWYQQALGLGLQFLLWYDEGEERNRGNFPPRFSGRQFPNYSSELNVNALELEDSALYLCASSLEAARVNQPQHFGDGTRLSIL.

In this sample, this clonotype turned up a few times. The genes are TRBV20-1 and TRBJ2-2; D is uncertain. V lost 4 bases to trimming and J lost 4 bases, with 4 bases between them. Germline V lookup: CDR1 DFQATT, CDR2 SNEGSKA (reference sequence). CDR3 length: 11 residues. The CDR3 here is CSAMTTGELFF. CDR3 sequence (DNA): TGCAGTGCTATGACCACCGGGGAGCTGTTTTTT.

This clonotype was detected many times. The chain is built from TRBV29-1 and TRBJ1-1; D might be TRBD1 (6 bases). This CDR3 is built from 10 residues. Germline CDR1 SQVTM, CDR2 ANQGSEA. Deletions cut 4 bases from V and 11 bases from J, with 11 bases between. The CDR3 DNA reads TGCAGCGTTGTGGACAGACGGGCTTTCTTT. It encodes CSVVDRRAFF.

The CDR3 bases are TGTGCCAGCAGCCCGGGACAAATGAACACTGAAGCTTTCTTT. Amino acids: CASSPGQMNTEAFF. The chain couples TRBV6-5 to TRBJ1-1, with D perhaps TRBD1 (6 bases). The CDR3 runs 14 residues. Germline V gene data show CDR1 as MNHEY and CDR2 as SVGAGI. Trimming stripped 6 bases from V and 0 bases from J, with 11 bases between.

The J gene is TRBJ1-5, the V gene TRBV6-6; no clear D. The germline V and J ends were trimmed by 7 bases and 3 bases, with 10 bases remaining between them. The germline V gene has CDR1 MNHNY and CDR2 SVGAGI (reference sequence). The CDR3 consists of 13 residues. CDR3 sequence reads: CASKVLANQPQHF. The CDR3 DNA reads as TGTGCCAGCAAGGTCTTGGCCAATCAGCCCCAGCATTTT.

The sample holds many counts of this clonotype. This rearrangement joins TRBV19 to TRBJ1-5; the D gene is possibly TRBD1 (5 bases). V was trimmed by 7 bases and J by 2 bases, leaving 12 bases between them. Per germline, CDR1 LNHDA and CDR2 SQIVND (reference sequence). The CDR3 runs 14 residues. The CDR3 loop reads CASNQGQGNQPQHF. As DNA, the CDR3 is TGTGCCAGTAACCAAGGACAAGGCAATCAGCCCCAGCATTTT.

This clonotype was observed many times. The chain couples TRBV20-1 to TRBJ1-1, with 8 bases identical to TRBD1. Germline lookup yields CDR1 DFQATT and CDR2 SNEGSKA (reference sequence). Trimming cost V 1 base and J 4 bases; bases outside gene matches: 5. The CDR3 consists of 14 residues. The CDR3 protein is CSARVAGGGTEAFF. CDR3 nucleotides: TGCAGTGCTAGAGTGGCAGGGGGCGGCACTGAAGCTTTCTTT.

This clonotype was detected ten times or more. The DNA of the CDR3 is TGTGCCAGCAGCTCCCCGGCGGACAGGGACTATGGCTACACCTTC. It codes for CASSSPADRDYGYTF. V gene TRBV13 combines with J gene TRBJ1-2; TRBD1 matches 8 bases. The CDR3 length is 15 residues. Germline values: CDR1 PRHDT, CDR2 FYEKMQ (reference sequence). The trim removed 4 bases at V and 3 bases at J, leaving 7 bases unmatched.

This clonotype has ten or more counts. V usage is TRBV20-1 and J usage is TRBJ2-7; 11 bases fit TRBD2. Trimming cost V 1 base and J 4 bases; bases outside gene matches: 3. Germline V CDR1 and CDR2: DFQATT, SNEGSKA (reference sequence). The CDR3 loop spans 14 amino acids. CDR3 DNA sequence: TGCAGTGCTAGAGGTGCTAGCGGGAGGTACGAGCAGTACTTC. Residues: CSARGASGRYEQYF.

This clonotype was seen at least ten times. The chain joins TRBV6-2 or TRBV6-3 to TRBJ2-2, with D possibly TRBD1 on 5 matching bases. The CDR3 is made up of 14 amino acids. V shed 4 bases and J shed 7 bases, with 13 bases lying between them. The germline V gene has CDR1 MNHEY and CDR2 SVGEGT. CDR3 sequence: CASSWGPFGGELFF. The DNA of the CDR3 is TGTGCCAGCAGTTGGGGCCCTTTTGGCGGGGAGCTGTTTTTT.

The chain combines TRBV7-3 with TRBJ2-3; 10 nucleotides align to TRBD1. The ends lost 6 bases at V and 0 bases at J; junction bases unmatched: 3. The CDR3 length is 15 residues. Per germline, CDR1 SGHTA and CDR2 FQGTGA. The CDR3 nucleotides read TGTGCCAGCAGTCGACAGGGGGCAAGCACAGATACGCAGTATTTT. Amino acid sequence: CASSRQGASTDTQYF.

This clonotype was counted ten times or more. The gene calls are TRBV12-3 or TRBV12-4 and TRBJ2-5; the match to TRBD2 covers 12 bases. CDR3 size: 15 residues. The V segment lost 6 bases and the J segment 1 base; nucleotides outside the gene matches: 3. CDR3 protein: CASRRTSGTQETQYF. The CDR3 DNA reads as TGTGCCAGCAGACGGACTAGCGGGACCCAAGAGACCCAGTACTTC.

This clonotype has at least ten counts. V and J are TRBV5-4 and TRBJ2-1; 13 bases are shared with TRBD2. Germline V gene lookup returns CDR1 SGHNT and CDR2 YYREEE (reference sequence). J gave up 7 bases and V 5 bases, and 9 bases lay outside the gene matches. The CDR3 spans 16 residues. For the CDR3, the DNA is TGTGCCAGCAGTCAACTAGCGGGAGGGCCGCGGAATGAGCAGTTCTTC. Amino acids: CASSQLAGGPRNEQFF.

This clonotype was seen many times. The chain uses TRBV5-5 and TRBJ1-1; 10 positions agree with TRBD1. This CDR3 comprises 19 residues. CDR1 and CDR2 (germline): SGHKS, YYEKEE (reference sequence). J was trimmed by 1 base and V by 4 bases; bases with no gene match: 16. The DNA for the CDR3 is TGTGCCAGCAGCGACATAACCGGGACAGGGGTTTTCGGGAACACTGAAGCTTTCTTT. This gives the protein CASSDITGTGVFGNTEAFF.

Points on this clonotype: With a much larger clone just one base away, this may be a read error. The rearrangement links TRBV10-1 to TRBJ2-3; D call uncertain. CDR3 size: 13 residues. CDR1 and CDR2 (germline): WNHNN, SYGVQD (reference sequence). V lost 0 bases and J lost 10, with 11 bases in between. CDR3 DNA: TGCGCCAGCAGTGAGTCGAGAGTAGCCGCGCAGTATTTT. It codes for CASSESRVAAQYF.